These 8 T cell receptor beta chains were sequenced from one sample in a study of shared clonotypes between healthy human individuals. The protocol was immunoSEQ multiplex PCR, while the TCRdb copy is restricted to in-frame clones and leaves out a portion. This table has approximately 1,500,000 clones, about 96% appearing once. The source material was naive CD4+ T cells sorted from blood. The subset is: CD45RA+ positively selected. The receptors were sampled from a man aged 25 to 40 in good health.

CDR3 DNA sequence: TGCAGCGTTGACAGGGGAATGGAAGACGAGCAGTACTTC. Translating it yields CSVDRGMEDEQYF. The chain combines TRBV29-1 with TRBJ2-7; possibly TRBD1 for D (6 bases). Germline values: CDR1 SQVTM, CDR2 ANQGSEA. Trimming pared 3 bases from V and 5 bases from J, leaving 14 bases between. CDR3 length: 13 amino acids.

The chain recombines TRBV10-3 with TRBJ2-7; D perhaps matches TRBD2 (5 bases). V gave up 3 bases and J gave up 2 bases, with 8 bases separating them. Germline V CDR1 and CDR2: ENHRY, SYGVKD. The CDR3 is 13 residues long. The CDR3 DNA sequence: TGTGCCATCAGTGACCTAGCCCCCTACGAGCAGTACTTC. It specifies CAISDLAPYEQYF.

The chain is built from TRBV4-3 and TRBJ2-3; 15 positions match TRBD2. Germline V gene data show CDR1 as LGHNA and CDR2 as YSLEER. There are 17 residues in the CDR3. The V segment lost 8 bases and the J segment 7 bases; nucleotides outside the gene matches: 13. As DNA, the CDR3 is TGCGCCAGCTCCCCGGGACTAGCGGGAGGCCATGGAAATACGCAGTATTTT. This translates into CASSPGLAGGHGNTQYF.

Only a few counts were recorded for this clone. The rearrangement uses TRBV6-4 and TRBJ2-1; the D gene is possibly TRBD2 (6 bases). Germline CDR1 and CDR2: MRHNA and SNTAGT. V was pared by 6 bases and J by 1 base, with 10 bases between. The CDR3 is made up of 14 amino acids. The CDR3 DNA is TGTGCCAGCAGCCTTAGCGGTTCCTACAATGAGCAGTTCTTC. Protein product: CASSLSGSYNEQFF.

This chain joins TRBV29-1 and TRBJ1-1; 7 bases map to TRBD1. The J segment lost 3 bases and the V segment lost 4 bases, leaving 11 bases of the junction unmatched. The CDR3 contains 15 residues. Germline-derived CDR1 and CDR2 are SQVTM and ANQGSEA. In nucleotides, the CDR3 is TGCAGCGTTGGAGCTGGGGGCAGGGGGTACACTGAAGCTTTCTTT. It is translated as CSVGAGGRGYTEAFF.

The V call is TRBV28, the J call TRBJ1-5, with D possibly being TRBD1 (5 bases). The CDR3 loop spans 15 amino acids. The V end lost 3 bases, the J end lost 5 bases, and 14 bases lay between the germline ends. Germline V lookup: CDR1 MDHEN, CDR2 SYDVKM. The CDR3 nucleotides read TGTGCCAGCAGTTTTCAGCAGGGATGGGATCAGCCCCAGCATTTT. It yields the protein CASSFQQGWDQPQHF.

This clone was counted once. V usage is TRBV5-1 and J usage is TRBJ2-1; 10 nucleotides align to TRBD2. The germline V gene encodes CDR1 SGHRS and CDR2 YFSETQ. CDR3 size: 16 residues. With V trimmed by 3 bases and J by 5 bases, 8 bases remained unmatched. CDR3 residues: CASSSLAGGDNNEQFF. The CDR3 bases are TGCGCCAGCAGCTCTTTAGCGGGAGGAGATAACAATGAGCAGTTCTTC.

CDR3 loop: CASSLRTGSYEQYF. The CDR3 region has the DNA TGTGCCAGCAGCTTACGAACAGGGAGCTACGAGCAGTACTTC. The genes are TRBV11-3 and TRBJ2-7, with TRBD1 as a possible D gene (6 bases). Trimming stripped 2 bases from V and 3 bases from J, with 11 bases between. The CDR3 is made up of 14 amino acids. CDR1 is SGHNT and CDR2 is YENEEA in the germline V gene.